What follows are 17 T cell receptor beta chains derived from one specimen sequenced in a study of blood T cell repertoires in COVID-19. Some clones are missing from TCRdb's copy, which holds only in-frame ones; the method was immunoSEQ multiplex PCR. Of under 150,000 clones listed, less than 85% were seen once; the top ten hold approximately 13%. Sequencing was carried out using peripheral blood. The source is a human donor in a cohort sampled during active COVID-19.

The chain joins TRBV28 to TRBJ1-3; 7 bases match TRBD1. The CDR3 contains 16 residues. V lost 4 bases and J lost 0; bases outside the gene matches: 6. CDR1 MDHEN and CDR2 SYDVKM come from the germline V gene. CDR3 loop: CASSSGQASSGNTIYF. The CDR3 DNA reads TGTGCCAGCAGTTCCGGACAGGCAAGCTCTGGAAACACCATATATTTT.

V gene TRBV27 combines with J gene TRBJ2-1; 10 nucleotides match TRBD2. Looked up from germline, CDR1 is MNHEY and CDR2 is SMNVEV (reference sequence). After removal of 6 bases from V and 3 bases from J, the junction contained 8 bases not matched to a gene. CDR3 length: 16 amino acids. Here the CDR3 DNA reads TGTGCCAGCAGACAGAGACTAGCGGGTTTCTACAATGAGCAGTTCTTC. Its protein product is CASRQRLAGFYNEQFF.

This clone was observed a handful of times. The genes are TRBV28 and TRBJ2-3; D unclear. CDR1 and CDR2 (germline): MDHEN, SYDVKM. This CDR3 has 14 amino acids. V was pared by 6 bases and J by 10 bases, with 20 bases between. The CDR3 DNA follows: TGTGCCAGCAGCCTCCGGGTCGCGGTGCAAGCGCAGTATTTT. Encoded protein: CASSLRVAVQAQYF.

This clone has a single count. The V call is TRBV6-2 or TRBV6-3, the J call TRBJ1-2; weak D call: TRBD1 (5 bases). The V gene's germline CDR1 is MNHEY and CDR2 SVGEGT. Deletions cut 2 bases from V and 2 bases from J, with 12 bases between. This CDR3 has 15 amino acids. CDR3 residues: CASSYGDRINYGYTF. In DNA form, the CDR3 reads TGTGCCAGCAGTTACGGTGACAGAATCAACTATGGCTACACCTTC.

The gene calls are TRBV7-3 and TRBJ2-1, with 7 bases matching TRBD1. The germline gives CDR1 SGHTA, CDR2 FQGTGA. The CDR3 sequence is 13 residues long. The V gene end was trimmed by 3 bases and the J gene end by 5 bases; junction bases not matched to a gene: 1. The CDR3 loop is CASSFGQDNEQFF. In nucleotides, the CDR3 is TGTGCCAGCAGCTTCGGACAGGACAATGAGCAGTTCTTC. The whole variable domain, filled in from reference TRBV7-3 and TRBJ2-1, reads GAGVSQTPSNKVTEKGKYVELRCDPISGHTALYWYRQSLGQGPEFLIYFQGTGAADDSGLPNDRFFAVRPEGSVSTLKIQRTERGDSAVYLCASSFGQDNEQFFGPGTRLTVL.

This sequence joins TRBV6-6 and TRBJ1-1; 9 nucleotides match TRBD1. The ends lost 5 bases at V and 6 bases at J; junction bases unmatched: 7. Germline V gives CDR1 MNHNY, CDR2 SVGAGI (reference sequence). The CDR3 is 14 residues long. In nucleotides, the CDR3 is TGTGCCAGCAGTCCCGGGACAGGGACCTCTGAAGCTTTCTTT. Translated, it gives CASSPGTGTSEAFF.

The rearrangement links TRBV6-6 to TRBJ2-7; D may be TRBD1 (5 bases). Trimming took 7 bases from V and 0 from J, leaving 16 bases between them. From germline, CDR1 is MNHNY and CDR2 SVGAGI (reference sequence). The CDR3 extends over 15 amino acids. The CDR3 reads CASTQNPQGSYEQYF. Written as DNA, the CDR3 is TGTGCCAGCACCCAAAACCCCCAGGGCTCCTACGAGCAGTACTTC.

The chain recombines TRBV7-3 with TRBJ2-1, with D unclear. V was cut by 2 bases and J by 10 bases, with 12 bases left in between. The CDR3 is made up of 13 amino acids. Germline V lookup: CDR1 SGHTA, CDR2 FQGTGA. The CDR3 sequence: CASSLVSEAEQFF. For the CDR3, the DNA is TGTGCCAGCAGCTTAGTGAGCGAAGCAGAGCAGTTCTTC.

This sequence joins TRBV7-2 and TRBJ2-2; the D gene is possibly TRBD1 (6 bases). The V end lost 0 bases, the J end lost 3 bases, and 11 bases lay between the germline ends. Looked up from germline, CDR1 is SGHTA and CDR2 is FQGNSA. The CDR3 consists of 16 residues. The CDR3 bases are TGTGCCAGCAGCTTAGCCAGGGGTGGTCACACCGGGGAGCTGTTTTTT. It encodes CASSLARGGHTGELFF.

V usage is TRBV5-1 and J usage is TRBJ1-2; D unclear. This CDR3 contains 13 residues. Germline CDR1 is SGHRS and CDR2 is YFSETQ. The ends were cut back, 0 bases at V and 1 base at J, with 4 bases in the middle. Here the CDR3 DNA reads TGCGCCAGCAGCTTGGACAGTAACTATGGCTACACCTTC. Translation: CASSLDSNYGYTF.

V is TRBV7-9 and J is TRBJ2-3; weak D call: TRBD1 (5 bases). The CDR3 has 15 amino acids. The V gene's germline CDR1 is SEHNR and CDR2 FQNEAQ (reference sequence). V gave up 5 bases and J gave up 3 bases, with 15 bases separating them. CDR3 in amino acids: CASSDRQRETDTQYF. The CDR3 DNA sequence: TGTGCCAGCAGCGACCGACAGAGAGAGACAGATACGCAGTATTTT.

The chain uses TRBV6-2 or TRBV6-3 and TRBJ2-7; tentative D call: TRBD1 (5 bases). V gave up 5 bases and J gave up 6 bases, with 14 bases separating them. Germline V gene lookup returns CDR1 MNHEY and CDR2 SVGEGT. This CDR3 region has 13 residues. This CDR3 is CASSPLAGLEQYF. The CDR3 DNA reads TGTGCCAGCAGTCCCCTCGCAGGGCTCGAGCAGTACTTC.

The chain joins TRBV7-2 to TRBJ1-2; D ambiguous. In germline, CDR1 is SGHTA, CDR2 FQGNSA. V gave up 6 bases and J gave up 4 bases, with 15 bases separating them. This CDR3 has 14 amino acids. The DNA for the CDR3 is TGTGCCAGCAGACCCGGGAGAAGCCCCTATGGCTACACCTTC. Protein sequence: CASRPGRSPYGYTF. Full variable domain (rest looked up from reference TRBV7-2 and TRBJ1-2): GAGVSQSPSNKVTEKGKDVELRCDPISGHTALYWYRQSLGQGLEFLIYFQGNSAPDKSGLPSDRFSAERTGGSVSTLTIQRTQQEDSAVYLCASRPGRSPYGYTFGSGTRLTVV.

The gene calls are TRBV5-1 and TRBJ1-2; 9 bases are a match to TRBD1. Germline V lookup: CDR1 SGHRS, CDR2 YFSETQ. The CDR3 length is 14 residues. The V segment lost 4 bases and the J segment 6 bases; nucleotides outside the gene matches: 7. The chain's CDR3 is CASSKDRGWDGYTF. CDR3 DNA: TGCGCCAGCAGCAAGGACAGGGGCTGGGATGGCTACACCTTC. Filled out from reference TRBV5-1 and TRBJ1-2, the complete variable domain reads KAGVTQTPRYLIKTRGQQVTLSCSPISGHRSVSWYQQTPGQGLQFLFEYFSETQRNKGNFPGRFSGRQFSNSRSEMNVSTLELGDSALYLCASSKDRGWDGYTFGSGTRLTVV.

The rearrangement joins TRBV3-1 (or the pseudogene TRBV3-2) to TRBJ2-1; 8 bases are a match to TRBD2. CDR3 length equals 15 residues. Germline V gene data show CDR1 as LGHDT and CDR2 as YNNKEL (reference sequence). J gave up 4 bases and V 2 bases, and 4 bases lay outside the gene matches. The CDR3 reads CASSQSSGGYNEQFF. The CDR3 DNA follows: TGTGCCAGCAGCCAATCCAGCGGGGGTTACAATGAGCAGTTCTTC.

This chain links TRBV28 with TRBJ1-2, with a weak D call TRBD1 (6 bases). There are 14 residues in the CDR3. Per germline, CDR1 MDHEN and CDR2 SYDVKM. Trimming removed 4 bases at V and 4 bases at J, with 13 bases between. CDR3 coding DNA: TGTGCCAGCAGTTCCGGGACAAGTATCTATGGCTACACCTTC. It codes for CASSSGTSIYGYTF.

This clone has just a few counts. J is TRBJ1-2 and V is TRBV27; 10 bases are a match to TRBD1. The CDR3 sequence is 14 residues long. CDR1 and CDR2 from the germline V gene are MNHEY and SMNVEV (reference sequence). V was pared by 1 base and J by 7 bases, with 3 bases of the junction left unmatched. The CDR3 DNA reads TGTGCCAGCAGTTTATTTGGGGACAGGGGTGGCTACACCTTC. Protein: CASSLFGDRGGYTF.